The text below deals with one TCR beta chain. A read error may be the cause here, since a much bigger clone is one base away. The data are from a study of T cells in Graves' hyperthyroidism and ophthalmopathy. V lost 4 bases, J lost 13 bases, and 17 bases lay in between. This CDR3 spans 13 amino acids. Looked up from germline, CDR1 is SGHTA and CDR2 is FQGTGA. RNA transcripts yielded amplified TCR beta CDR3 regions. Carried out on the TCR CDR3, a first-round RT-PCR used the HTBI primer set. TCRdb re-called the multiplex PCR reads with MiXCR, one entry per CDR3 protein. The sample has hundreds of thousands of distinct CDR3 sequences, about 14% seen once.

This sequence joins TRBV7-3 and TRBJ2-1; D perhaps matches TRBD1 (5 bases). The receptor was derived from a woman aged 35 to 49 with Graves' hyperthyroidism. Sequences were obtained from blood. CDR3 protein: CASSSKSRQIQFF. The CDR3 bases are TGTGCCAGCAGCTCCAAGAGCAGACAGATCCAGTTCTTC.